This entry lists 5 T cell receptor beta chains sequenced from one sample in a study of cytomegalovirus exposure and HLA in healthy donors. A multiplex PCR was run with 60 Vbeta primers and 13 Jbeta primers. Clones were read by immunoSEQ multiplex PCR, and TCRdb kept only the in-frame ones, dropping some. The table lists some 200,000 clones, under 70% of them singletons, with about 3% in the top ten. Sequences were obtained from PBMCs. The receptors derive from a man aged 40-49 years in good health and CMV-seropositive.

This chain joins TRBV5-1 and TRBJ2-1, with 7 positions matching TRBD1. V trimming: 6 bases; J trimming: 7 bases; junction bases outside the gene matches: 10. Germline-derived CDR1 and CDR2 are SGHRS and YFSETQ. This CDR3 contains 14 residues. The CDR3: CASTSGTDANEQFF. CDR3 nucleotide sequence: TGCGCCAGCACCTCGGGGACAGATGCGAATGAGCAGTTCTTC.

This clone was counted only a few times. This chain joins TRBV6-1 and TRBJ2-3, with D possibly being TRBD2 (5 bases). Per germline, CDR1 MNHNS and CDR2 SASEGT. Trimming shortened V by 0 bases and J by 1 base, and 8 bases separated the two germline ends. This CDR3 region has 15 residues. The CDR3 loop is CASSEASGRTDTQYF. The CDR3 nucleotides are TGTGCCAGCAGTGAAGCCAGCGGTCGCACAGATACGCAGTATTTT.

The chain uses TRBV5-5 and TRBJ2-1; D is ambiguous. V was shortened by 3 bases and J by 0 bases, with 7 bases between the two germline ends. Germline-derived CDR1 and CDR2 are SGHKS and YYEKEE (reference sequence). The CDR3 is 14 amino acids. This CDR3 reads CASSSPSSYNEQFF. In DNA, the CDR3 is TGTGCCAGCAGCTCCCCGAGCTCCTACAATGAGCAGTTCTTC.

The genes are TRBV4-1 and TRBJ1-4, with 7 bases that match TRBD1. The CDR3 extends over 16 amino acids. Unmatched junction bases numbered 8, after V lost 4 bases and J lost 3 bases. Germline V gene data show CDR1 as MGHRA and CDR2 as YSYEKL. The CDR3: CASSLSPQGANEKLFF. CDR3 DNA: TGCGCCAGCAGCCTGAGTCCGCAGGGGGCTAATGAAAAACTGTTTTTT.

The J gene is TRBJ1-3, the V gene TRBV19, with TRBD1 matching over 9 bases. The CDR3 is 19 amino acids. After removal of 7 bases from V and 4 bases from J, the junction contained 20 bases not matched to a gene. The germline CDR1 and CDR2 sequences are LNHDA and SQIVND (reference sequence). The CDR3 DNA sequence: TGTGCCAGTATTCCCGGGACAGGGCTTCTTTTCGCCAGGGGAAACACCATATATTTT. This encodes CASIPGTGLLFARGNTIYF.